The 20 T cell receptor beta chains in this list originate from one sample, sequenced in a study of T cells expressing NK-cell markers. TCRdb re-called the 5' RACE reads; every CDR3 protein appears as one record, without DNA. The sample table sets out roughly 450,000 distinct CDR3 sequences. Sequencing was done on a sample of blood T cells: a sorted CD56 or NKG2C T cell subset, CD4+ or CD8+ T cells, or bulk PBMC T cells (not recorded which). All receptors derive from a woman between 45 and 65 years old in good health.

The chain has TRBV12-3 or TRBV12-4 and TRBJ2-1; the TCRdb call, TRBD1, lacks DNA for checking. This CDR3 has 14 amino acids. The CDR3 protein is CATLRRDSYNEQFF.

V and J are TRBV12-3 or TRBV12-4 and TRBJ1-1; TCRdb picks TRBD1, but there is no DNA to check that call. This CDR3 is built from 17 residues. The CDR3 is CASTFKVAPGADTEAFF.

The CDR3 loop reads CATSSSWEGGAETQYF. This rearrangement joins TRBV24-1 to TRBJ2-5; the TRBD1 assignment by TCRdb is unverifiable without DNA. This CDR3 has 16 residues. Germline V CDR1 and CDR2: KGHDR, SFDVKD.

The rearrangement uses TRBV9 and TRBJ1-2; the D call from TCRdb, TRBD1, cannot be confirmed without DNA. This CDR3 contains 15 residues. The germline V gene encodes CDR1 SGDLS and CDR2 YYNGEE. The CDR3 protein is CASSVGGQSGYGYTF.

CDR3 protein: CASSSGPGGKLFF. The chain carries TRBV6-5 and TRBJ1-4. The CDR3 is made up of 13 amino acids. Germline values: CDR1 MNHEY, CDR2 SVGAGI.

The chain links TRBV12-3 or TRBV12-4 to TRBJ1-3. The CDR3 is 11 residues long. CDR3 in amino acids: CASSRGNTIYF.

The rearrangement uses TRBV20-1 and TRBJ2-5; TCRdb calls TRBD2, which cannot be checked without DNA. This CDR3 has 15 residues. From germline, CDR1 is DFQATT and CDR2 SNEGSKA (reference sequence). This CDR3 is CSATPLAGVLETQYF.

The V gene is TRBV7-6, the J gene TRBJ2-6; without DNA, the TCRdb call of TRBD1 cannot be checked. Germline V gene data show CDR1 as SGHVS and CDR2 as FNYEAQ. The CDR3 runs to 16 residues. This CDR3 reads CASSLSRGAGANVLTF.

The J gene is TRBJ1-2, the V gene TRBV20-1; TCRdb picks TRBD1, but there is no DNA to check that call. CDR1 and CDR2 from the germline V gene are DFQATT and SNEGSKA (reference sequence). The CDR3 length is 13 residues. CDR3 in amino acids: CSARNRASVGYTF.

The genes are TRBV11-2 and TRBJ2-1. The CDR3 has 15 amino acids. Germline CDR1 SGHAT, CDR2 FQNNGV. The chain's CDR3 is CASSLGHSVGNEQFF.

This chain uses TRBV12-3 or TRBV12-4 with TRBJ1-1. The CDR3 extends over 13 amino acids. CDR3 loop: CASTLTTGTEAFF.

The chain carries TRBV29-1 and TRBJ2-7; there is no DNA to check the TCRdb D call of TRBD2. Germline lookup yields CDR1 SQVTM and CDR2 ANQGSEA. CDR3 length equals 12 residues. The CDR3: CSVVEGRSEQYF.

The chain combines TRBV4-1 with TRBJ1-2; TCRdb indicates TRBD1, and absent DNA this call remains unverified. Germline V gene lookup returns CDR1 MGHRA and CDR2 YSYEKL. There are 12 residues in the CDR3. The CDR3 loop is CASSQGQGGYTF.

The chain joins TRBV20-1 to TRBJ2-3; the D call from TCRdb, TRBD2, cannot be confirmed without DNA. Germline V gene data show CDR1 as DFQATT and CDR2 as SNEGSKA (reference sequence). The CDR3 loop spans 12 amino acids. The CDR3 loop is CSARQIADTQYF.

The chain links TRBV11-2 to TRBJ2-1; TCRdb returns TRBD1, unconfirmable since there is no DNA. This CDR3 region has 17 residues. Germline V gene lookup returns CDR1 SGHAT and CDR2 FQNNGV. CDR3 residues: CASSFRDRRLNYNEQFF.

The chain carries TRBV7-3 and TRBJ2-4. Germline CDR1 reads SGHTA; CDR2 reads FQGTGA. CDR3 length: 13 residues. CDR3: CASSLNAKNIQYF. The full variable domain, completed using reference TRBV7-3 and TRBJ2-4, is GAGVSQTPSNKVTEKGKYVELRCDPISGHTALYWYRQSLGQGPEFLIYFQGTGAADDSGLPNDRFFAVRPEGSVSTLKIQRTERGDSAVYLCASSLNAKNIQYFGAGTRLSVL.

The chain joins TRBV6-2 or TRBV6-3 to TRBJ2-1; TCRdb lists TRBD1, though no DNA is available to test this call. The CDR3 covers 14 residues. Germline loops: CDR1 MNHEY, CDR2 SVGEGT. CDR3 sequence: CASRGQIFYNEQFF.

The chain links TRBV20-1 to TRBJ2-7; TCRdb reports TRBD2, a call that lacks DNA to check it against. This CDR3 is 17 amino acids long. Germline values: CDR1 DFQATT, CDR2 SNEGSKA (reference sequence). The CDR3 here is CSATSVLEAGLAYEQYF.

The chain carries TRBV20-1 and TRBJ1-2. The CDR3 extends over 13 amino acids. Germline lookup yields CDR1 DFQATT and CDR2 SNEGSKA (reference sequence). CDR3 residues: CSARPGGEESYTF.

This chain uses TRBV9 with TRBJ2-7; TCRdb selects TRBD1, and the lack of DNA leaves this call unchecked. The V gene's germline CDR1 is SGDLS and CDR2 YYNGEE. This CDR3 is 13 amino acids long. The CDR3 sequence: CASSVQGKGEQYF.